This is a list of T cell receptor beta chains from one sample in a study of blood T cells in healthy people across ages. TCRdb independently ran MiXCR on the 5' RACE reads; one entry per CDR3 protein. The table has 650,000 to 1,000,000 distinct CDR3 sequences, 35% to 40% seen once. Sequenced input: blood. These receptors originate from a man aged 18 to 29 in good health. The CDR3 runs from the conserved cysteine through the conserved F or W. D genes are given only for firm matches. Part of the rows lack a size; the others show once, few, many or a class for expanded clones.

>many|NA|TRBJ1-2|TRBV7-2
CASSPVGGRYGYTF
TGTGCCAGCAGCCCAGTAGGGGGACGGTATGGCTACACCTTC
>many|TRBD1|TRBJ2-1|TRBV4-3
CASSQGTGDEQFF
TGCGCCAGCAGCCAAGGGACAGGGGATGAGCAGTTCTTC
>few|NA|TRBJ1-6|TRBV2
CASIKRRDVSYSPLHF
TGTGCCAGCATTAAGAGACGGGATGTGAGTTATTCACCCCTCCACTTT
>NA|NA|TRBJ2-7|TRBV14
CASGSVAGYEQYF
TGTGCCAGCGGCTCAGTGGCAGGGTACGAGCAGTACTTC
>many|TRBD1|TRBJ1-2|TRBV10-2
CASSSGGYTVKGSYGYTF
TGCGCCAGCAGTTCAGGGGGTTACACGGTTAAGGGGAGCTATGGCTACACCTTC
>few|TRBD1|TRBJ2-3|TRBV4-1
CASSQDVRGPTDTQYF
TGCGCCAGCAGCCAAGATGTCAGGGGGCCCACAGATACGCAGTATTTT
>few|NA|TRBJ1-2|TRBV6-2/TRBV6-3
CASSPLGGDGGYTF
TGTGCCAGCAGCCCCCTAGGGGGGGATGGAGGCTACACCTTC
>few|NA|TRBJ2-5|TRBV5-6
CASSQGGQQETQYF
TGTGCCAGCAGCCAGGGGGGGCAGCAAGAGACCCAGTACTTC
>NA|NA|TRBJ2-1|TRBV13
CASSPPDLDPYNERFF
TGTGCCAGCAGCCCCCCGGACTTGGATCCCTACAATGAGCGGTTCTTC
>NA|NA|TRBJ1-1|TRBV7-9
CASSPAVSGTTEAFF
TGTGCCAGCAGCCCCGCTGTATCAGGGACCACTGAAGCTTTCTTT
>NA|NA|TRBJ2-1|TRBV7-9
CASSPENYNEQFF
TGTGCCAGCAGTCCCGAGAACTACAATGAGCAGTTCTTC
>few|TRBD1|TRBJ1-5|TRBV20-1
CSASSGTGGSNQPQHF
TGCAGTGCTAGCTCCGGGACAGGGGGAAGCAATCAGCCCCAGCATTTT
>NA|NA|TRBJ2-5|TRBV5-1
CASSLEGTLYQETQYF
TGCGCCAGCAGCTTGGAAGGGACTCTGTACCAAGAGACCCAGTACTTC
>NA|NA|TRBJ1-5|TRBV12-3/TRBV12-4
CASSFSGHINQPQHF
TGTGCCAGCAGTTTTTCCGGACACATTAATCAGCCCCAGCATTTT
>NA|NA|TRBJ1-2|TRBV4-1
CASSQDGRAYGYTF
TGCGCCAGCAGCCAAGACGGCAGGGCCTATGGCTACACCTTC
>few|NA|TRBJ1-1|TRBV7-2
CASSLVLVGNTEAFF
TGTGCCAGCAGCTTAGTATTGGTAGGGAACACTGAAGCTTTCTTT
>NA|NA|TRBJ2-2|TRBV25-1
CASSEYRDTGELFF
TGTGCCAGCAGTGAATACAGAGACACCGGGGAGCTGTTTTTT
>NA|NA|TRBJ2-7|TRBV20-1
CSVGDGSYNEQYF
TGCAGTGTCGGGGACGGTTCCTACAATGAGCAGTACTTC
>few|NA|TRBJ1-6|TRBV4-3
CASSESGLDNSPLHF
TGCGCCAGCAGCGAGTCAGGATTGGATAATTCACCCCTCCACTTT
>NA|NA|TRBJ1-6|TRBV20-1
CSATQTASPLHF
TGCAGTGCTACTCAGACAGCTTCACCCCTCCACTTT
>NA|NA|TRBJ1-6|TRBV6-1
CASSEHGQTFNSPPHF
TGTGCCAGCAGTGAACACGGGCAGACTTTTAATTCACCCCCCCACTTT
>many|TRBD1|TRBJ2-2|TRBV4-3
CASPYPGQGNTGELFF
TGCGCCAGCCCTTATCCCGGACAGGGGAACACCGGGGAGCTGTTTTTT
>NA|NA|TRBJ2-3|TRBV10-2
CASSPRTRPDTQYF
TGCGCCAGCAGCCCTCGTACCCGGCCAGATACGCAGTATTTT
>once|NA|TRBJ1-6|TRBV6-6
CASSYGAGELGNSPLHF
TGTGCCAGCAGTTACGGGGCAGGGGAATTGGGTAATTCACCCCTCCACTTT
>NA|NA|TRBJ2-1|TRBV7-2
CASSLMERLASYNEQFF
TGTGCCAGCAGCTTAATGGAGCGTCTAGCGAGCTACAATGAGCAGTTCTTC
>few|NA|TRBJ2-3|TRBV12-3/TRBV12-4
CASSLVTGGTDTRYF
TGTGCCAGCAGTTTAGTGACGGGGGGGACAGATACGCGGTATTTT
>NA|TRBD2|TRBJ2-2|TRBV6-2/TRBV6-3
CASSPTAGPLNTGELFF
TGTGCCAGCAGTCCCACAGCGGGGCCGTTAAACACCGGGGAGCTGTTTTTT
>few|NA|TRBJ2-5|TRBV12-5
CASGLDTVQTQYF
TGTGCTAGTGGTTTGGACACCGTCCAGACCCAGTACTTC
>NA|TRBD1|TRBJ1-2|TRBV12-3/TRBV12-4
CASSLDTGGSCGYTF
TGTGCCAGCAGTTTAGATACAGGGGGAAGCTGTGGCTACACCTTC
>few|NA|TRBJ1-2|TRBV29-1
CSVPGRNYGYTF
TGCAGCGTTCCGGGGAGGAACTATGGCTACACCTTC
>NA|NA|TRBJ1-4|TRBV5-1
CANSLEIATPEKLFF
TGCGCCAACAGCTTGGAGATAGCGACACCAGAAAAACTGTTTTTT
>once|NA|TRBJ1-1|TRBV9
CASSPRGADWEAFF
TGTGCCAGCAGCCCCCGGGGAGCTGACTGGGAAGCTTTCTTT
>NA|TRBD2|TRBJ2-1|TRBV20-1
CSAREGTSINEQFF
TGCAGTGCTAGAGAAGGGACTAGCATCAATGAGCAGTTCTTC
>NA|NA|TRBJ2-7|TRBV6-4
CAGSQTVSNEQYF
TGTGCCGGCAGCCAGACAGTCTCCAATGAGCAGTACTTC
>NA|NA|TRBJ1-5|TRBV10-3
CATIAALNQPQHF
TGTGCCACGATTGCGGCCCTAAATCAGCCCCAGCATTTT
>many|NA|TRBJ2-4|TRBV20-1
CSARLGQTNSPLAKNIQYF
TGCAGTGCACGACTAGGACAGACGAACTCCCCTTTAGCCAAAAACATTCAGTACTTC
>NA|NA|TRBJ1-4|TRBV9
CASSGLAGDEKLFF
TGTGCCAGCAGCGGACTTGCAGGGGATGAAAAACTGTTTTTT